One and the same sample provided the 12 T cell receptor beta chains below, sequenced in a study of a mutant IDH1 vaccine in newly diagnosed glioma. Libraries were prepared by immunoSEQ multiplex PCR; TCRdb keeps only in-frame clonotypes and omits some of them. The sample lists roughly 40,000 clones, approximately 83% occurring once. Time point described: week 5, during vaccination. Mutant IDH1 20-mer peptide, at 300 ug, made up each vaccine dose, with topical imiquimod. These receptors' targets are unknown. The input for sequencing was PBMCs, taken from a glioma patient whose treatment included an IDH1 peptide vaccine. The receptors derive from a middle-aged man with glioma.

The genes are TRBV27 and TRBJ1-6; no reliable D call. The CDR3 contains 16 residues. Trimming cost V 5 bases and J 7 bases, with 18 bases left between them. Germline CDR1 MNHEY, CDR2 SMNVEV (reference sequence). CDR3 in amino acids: CASSPATLRQNSPLHF. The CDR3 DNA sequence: TGTGCCAGCAGTCCTGCGACTCTCAGGCAGAATTCACCCCTCCACTTT.

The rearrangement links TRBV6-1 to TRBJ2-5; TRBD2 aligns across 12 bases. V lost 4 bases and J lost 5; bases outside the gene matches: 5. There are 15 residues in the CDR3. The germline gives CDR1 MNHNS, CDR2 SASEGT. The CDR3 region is CASSASGGGVETQYF. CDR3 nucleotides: TGTGCCAGCAGTGCTAGCGGGGGGGGAGTGGAGACCCAGTACTTC.

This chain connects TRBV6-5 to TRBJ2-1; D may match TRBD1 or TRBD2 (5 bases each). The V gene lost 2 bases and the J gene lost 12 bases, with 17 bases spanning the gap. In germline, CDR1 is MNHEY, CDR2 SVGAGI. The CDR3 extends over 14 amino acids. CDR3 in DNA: TGTGCCAGCAGTTACGTACGAGGGACGATGGTGCAGTTCTTC. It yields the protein CASSYVRGTMVQFF.

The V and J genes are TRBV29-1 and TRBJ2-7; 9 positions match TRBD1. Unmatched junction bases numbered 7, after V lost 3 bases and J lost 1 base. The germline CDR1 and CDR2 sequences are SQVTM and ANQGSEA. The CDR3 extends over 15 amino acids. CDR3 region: CSVDIRDRVSYEQYF. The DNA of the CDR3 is TGCAGCGTTGACATAAGGGACAGGGTTTCCTACGAGCAGTACTTC.

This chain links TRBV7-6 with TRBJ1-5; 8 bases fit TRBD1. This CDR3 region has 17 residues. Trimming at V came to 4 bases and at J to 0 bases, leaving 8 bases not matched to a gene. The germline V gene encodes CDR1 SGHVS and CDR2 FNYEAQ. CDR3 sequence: CASSSRDRGYSNQPQHF. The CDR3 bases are TGTGCCAGCAGCTCCCGAGACAGGGGATATAGCAATCAGCCCCAGCATTTT.

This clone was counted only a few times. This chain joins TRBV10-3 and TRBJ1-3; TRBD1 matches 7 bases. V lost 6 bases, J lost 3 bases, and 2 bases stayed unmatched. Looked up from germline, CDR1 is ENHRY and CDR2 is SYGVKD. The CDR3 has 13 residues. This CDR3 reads CAIRDRSGNTIYF. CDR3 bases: TGTGCCATCAGGGACAGGAGTGGAAACACCATATATTTT.

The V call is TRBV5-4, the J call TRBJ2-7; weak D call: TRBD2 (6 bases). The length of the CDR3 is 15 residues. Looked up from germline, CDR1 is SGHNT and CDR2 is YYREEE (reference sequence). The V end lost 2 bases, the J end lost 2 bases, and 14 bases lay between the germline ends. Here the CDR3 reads CASSLNPSDTYEQYF. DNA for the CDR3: TGTGCCAGCAGCTTAAACCCTAGCGACACCTACGAGCAGTACTTC.

CDR3 sequence reads: CASSEGGLAGDEQYF. CDR3 in DNA: TGTGCCAGCAGTGAAGGGGGACTAGCGGGCGACGAGCAGTACTTC. This chain joins TRBV25-1 and TRBJ2-7; 12 positions agree with TRBD2. Germline-derived CDR1 and CDR2 are MGHDK and SYGVNS. The junction had 4 bases not matched to a gene; V was cut back by 2 bases and J by 5 bases. The CDR3 totals 15 residues.

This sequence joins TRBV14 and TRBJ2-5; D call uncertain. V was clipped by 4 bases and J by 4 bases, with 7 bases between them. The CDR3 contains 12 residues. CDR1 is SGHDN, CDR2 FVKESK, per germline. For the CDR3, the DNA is TGTGCCAGCAGCCTATCGCGAGAGACCCAGTACTTC. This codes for CASSLSRETQYF.

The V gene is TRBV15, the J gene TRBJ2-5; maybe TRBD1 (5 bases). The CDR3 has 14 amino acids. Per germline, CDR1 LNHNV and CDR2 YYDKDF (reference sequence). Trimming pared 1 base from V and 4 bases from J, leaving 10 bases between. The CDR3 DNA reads TGTGCCACCAGCAGAGGGGCAGGGCGAGAGACCCAGTACTTC. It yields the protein CATSRGAGRETQYF.

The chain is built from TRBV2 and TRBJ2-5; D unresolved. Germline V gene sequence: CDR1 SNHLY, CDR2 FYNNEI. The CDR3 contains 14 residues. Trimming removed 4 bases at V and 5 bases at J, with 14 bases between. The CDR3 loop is CASSGNSPRETQYF. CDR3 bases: TGTGCCAGCAGTGGGAACAGCCCCAGGGAGACCCAGTACTTC.

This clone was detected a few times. The CDR3 reads CASSGGGNTEAFF. The CDR3 coding sequence is TGTGCCAGCAGCGGGGGAGGGAACACTGAAGCTTTCTTT. The gene calls are TRBV4-2 and TRBJ1-1, with a tentative D call TRBD1 (5 bases). Looked up from germline, CDR1 is LGHNA and CDR2 is YNFKEQ. Between the trimmed V and J ends, which lost 5 bases and 1 base, there was a span of 8 bases. This CDR3 is 13 amino acids long.